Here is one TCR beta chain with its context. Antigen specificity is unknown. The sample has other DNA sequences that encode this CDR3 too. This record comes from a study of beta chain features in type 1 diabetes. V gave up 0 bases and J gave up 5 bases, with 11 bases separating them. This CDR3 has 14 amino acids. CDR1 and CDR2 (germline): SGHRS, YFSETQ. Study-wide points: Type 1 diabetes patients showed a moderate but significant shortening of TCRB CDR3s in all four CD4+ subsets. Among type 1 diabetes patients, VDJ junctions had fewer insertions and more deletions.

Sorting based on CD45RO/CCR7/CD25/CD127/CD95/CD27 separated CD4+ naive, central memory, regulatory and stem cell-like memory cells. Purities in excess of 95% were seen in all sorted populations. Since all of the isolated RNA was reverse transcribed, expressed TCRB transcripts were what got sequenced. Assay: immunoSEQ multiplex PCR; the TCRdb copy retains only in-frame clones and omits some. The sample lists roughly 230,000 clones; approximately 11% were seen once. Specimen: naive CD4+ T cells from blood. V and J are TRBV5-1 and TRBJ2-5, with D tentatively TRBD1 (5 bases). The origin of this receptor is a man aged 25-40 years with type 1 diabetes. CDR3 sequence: CASSLAGAGETQYF. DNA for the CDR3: TGCGCCAGCAGCTTGGCTGGGGCTGGGGAGACCCAGTACTTC.